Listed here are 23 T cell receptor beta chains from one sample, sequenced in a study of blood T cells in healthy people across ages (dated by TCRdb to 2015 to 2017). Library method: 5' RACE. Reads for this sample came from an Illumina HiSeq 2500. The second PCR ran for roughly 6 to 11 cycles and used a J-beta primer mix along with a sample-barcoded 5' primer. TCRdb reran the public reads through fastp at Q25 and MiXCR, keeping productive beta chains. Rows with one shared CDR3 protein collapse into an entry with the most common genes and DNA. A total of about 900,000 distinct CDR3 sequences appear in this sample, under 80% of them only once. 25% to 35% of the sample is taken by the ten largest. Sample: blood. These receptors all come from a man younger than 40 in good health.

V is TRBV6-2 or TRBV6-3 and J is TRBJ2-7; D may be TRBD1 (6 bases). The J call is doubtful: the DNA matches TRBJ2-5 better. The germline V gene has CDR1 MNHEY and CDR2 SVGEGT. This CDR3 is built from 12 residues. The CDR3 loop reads CATSDRWETQYF. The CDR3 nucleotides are TGTGCCACCTCGGACAGATGGGAGACCCAGTACTTC.

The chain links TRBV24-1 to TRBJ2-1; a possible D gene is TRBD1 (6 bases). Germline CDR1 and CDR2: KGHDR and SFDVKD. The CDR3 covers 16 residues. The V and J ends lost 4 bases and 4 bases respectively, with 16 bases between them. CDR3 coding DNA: TGTGCCACCAGTGACTTAGACAGGATTGGGTACAATGAGCAGTTCTTC. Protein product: CATSDLDRIGYNEQFF.

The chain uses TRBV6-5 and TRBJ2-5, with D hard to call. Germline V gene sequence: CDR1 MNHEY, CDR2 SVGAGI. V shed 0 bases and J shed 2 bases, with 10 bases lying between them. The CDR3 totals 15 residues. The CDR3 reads CASSYSGATQETQYF. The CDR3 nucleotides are TGTGCCAGCAGTTACTCGGGTGCAACACAAGAGACCCAGTACTTC.

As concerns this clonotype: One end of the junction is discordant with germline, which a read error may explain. The CDR3, as DNA: TGTGTCAGCAGTTACCTGGGAGGAGCGCCAAACCCTAATGAGCAGTTCTTC. Its translation: CVSSYLGGAPNPNEQFF. The chain combines TRBV27 with TRBJ2-1; TRBD2 is a possible D gene (6 bases). This CDR3 is built from 17 residues. Germline CDR1 is MNHEY and CDR2 is SMNVEV (reference sequence).

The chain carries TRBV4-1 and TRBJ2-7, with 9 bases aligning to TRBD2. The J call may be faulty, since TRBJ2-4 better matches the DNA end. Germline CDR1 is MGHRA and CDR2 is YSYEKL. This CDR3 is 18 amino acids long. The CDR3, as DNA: TGCGCCAGCAGCCAAGATCTGAGCGGGGGGTCCTTTGGAAACATTCAGTACTTC. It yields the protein CASSQDLSGGSFGNIQYF.

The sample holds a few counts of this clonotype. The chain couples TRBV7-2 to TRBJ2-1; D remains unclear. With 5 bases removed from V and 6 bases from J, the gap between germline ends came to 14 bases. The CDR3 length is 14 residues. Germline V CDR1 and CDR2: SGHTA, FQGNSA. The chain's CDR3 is CASSPPYGRNEQFF. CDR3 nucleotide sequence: TGTGCCAGCAGCCCCCCCTACGGGCGCAATGAGCAGTTCTTC.

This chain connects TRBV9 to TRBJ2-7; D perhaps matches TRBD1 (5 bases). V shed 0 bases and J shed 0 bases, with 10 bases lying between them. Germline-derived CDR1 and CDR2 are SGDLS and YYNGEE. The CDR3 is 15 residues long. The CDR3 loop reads CASSVVADSSYEQYF. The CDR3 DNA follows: TGTGCCAGCAGCGTAGTGGCAGACAGCTCCTACGAGCAGTACTTC.

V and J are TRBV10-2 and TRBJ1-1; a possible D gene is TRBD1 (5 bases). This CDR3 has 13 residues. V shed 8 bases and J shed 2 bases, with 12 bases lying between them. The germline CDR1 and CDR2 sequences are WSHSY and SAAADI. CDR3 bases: TGCGCCAGCGGGGGAGCCACAAACACTGAAGCTTTCTTT. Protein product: CASGGATNTEAFF.

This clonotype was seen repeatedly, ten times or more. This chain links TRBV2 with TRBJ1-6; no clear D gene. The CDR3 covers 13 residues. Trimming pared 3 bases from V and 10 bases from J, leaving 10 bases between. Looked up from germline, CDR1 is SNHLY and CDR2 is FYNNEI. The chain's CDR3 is CASSDPDGSPLHF. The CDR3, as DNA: TGTGCCAGCAGTGATCCAGACGGATCACCCCTCCACTTT.

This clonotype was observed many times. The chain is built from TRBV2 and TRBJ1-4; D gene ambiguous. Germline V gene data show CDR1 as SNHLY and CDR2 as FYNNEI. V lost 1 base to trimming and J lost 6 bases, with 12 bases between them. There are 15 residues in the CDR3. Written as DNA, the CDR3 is TGTGCCAGCAGTGAAGACACCACAAGGCATGAAAAACTGTTTTTT. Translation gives CASSEDTTRHEKLFF.

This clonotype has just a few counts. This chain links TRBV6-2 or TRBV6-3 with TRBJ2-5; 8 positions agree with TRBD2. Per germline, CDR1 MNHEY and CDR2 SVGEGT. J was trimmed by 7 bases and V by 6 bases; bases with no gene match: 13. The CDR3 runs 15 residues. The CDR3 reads CASSKAGAQGGTQYF. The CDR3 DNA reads TGTGCCAGCAGCAAAGCGGGGGCGCAAGGTGGGACCCAGTACTTC.

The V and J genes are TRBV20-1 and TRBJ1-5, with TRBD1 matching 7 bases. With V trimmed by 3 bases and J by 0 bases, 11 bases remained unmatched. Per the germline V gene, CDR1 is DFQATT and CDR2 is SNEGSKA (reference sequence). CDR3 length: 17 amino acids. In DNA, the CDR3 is TGCAGTGCTAGTGGGGACAGAGGTCGAGTTAGCAATCAGCCCCAGCATTTT. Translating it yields CSASGDRGRVSNQPQHF.

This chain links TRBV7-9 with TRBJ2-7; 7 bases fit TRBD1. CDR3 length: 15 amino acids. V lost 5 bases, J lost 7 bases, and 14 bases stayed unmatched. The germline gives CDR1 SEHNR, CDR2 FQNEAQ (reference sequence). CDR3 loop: CASSAMPGTALEQYF. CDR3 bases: TGTGCCAGCAGCGCTATGCCGGGGACAGCCTTGGAGCAGTACTTC.

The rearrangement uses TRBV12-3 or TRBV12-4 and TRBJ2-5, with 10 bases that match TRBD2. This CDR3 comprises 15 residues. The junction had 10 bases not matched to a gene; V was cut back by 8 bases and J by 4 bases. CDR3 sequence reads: CASRNRLAGGETQYF. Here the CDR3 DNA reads TGTGCCAGCCGGAACCGACTAGCGGGTGGAGAGACCCAGTACTTC.

The CDR3 region is CSATTPGQGSRPGYTF. CDR3 nucleotides: TGCAGTGCCACAACGCCGGGACAGGGTAGTCGCCCTGGTTACACCTTC. The chain carries TRBV20-1 and TRBJ1-2, with 9 bases aligning to TRBD1. Germline CDR1 DFQATT, CDR2 SNEGSKA (reference sequence). The V segment lost 6 bases and the J segment 11 bases; nucleotides outside the gene matches: 22. The CDR3 covers 16 residues.

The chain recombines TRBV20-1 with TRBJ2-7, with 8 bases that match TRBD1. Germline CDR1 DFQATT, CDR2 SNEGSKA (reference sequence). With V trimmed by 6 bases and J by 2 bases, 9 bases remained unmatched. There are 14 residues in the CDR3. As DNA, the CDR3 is TGCAGTGCCCAAAGACAGGGGTTTACCTACGAGCAGTACTTC. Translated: CSAQRQGFTYEQYF.

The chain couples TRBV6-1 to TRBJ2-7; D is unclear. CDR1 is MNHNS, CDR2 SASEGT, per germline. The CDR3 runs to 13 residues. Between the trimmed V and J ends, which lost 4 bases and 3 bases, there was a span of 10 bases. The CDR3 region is CASSGSQSYEQYF. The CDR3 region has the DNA TGTGCCAGCAGTGGTTCACAGAGCTACGAGCAGTACTTC.

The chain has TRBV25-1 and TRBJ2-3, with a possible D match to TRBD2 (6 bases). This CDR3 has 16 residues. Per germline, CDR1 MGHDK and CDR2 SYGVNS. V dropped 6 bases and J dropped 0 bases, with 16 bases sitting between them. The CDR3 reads CASRRASVSSTDTQYF. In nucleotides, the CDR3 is TGTGCCAGCAGAAGAGCTAGCGTATCTAGCACAGATACGCAGTATTTT. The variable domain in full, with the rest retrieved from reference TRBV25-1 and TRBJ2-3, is EADIYQTPRYLVIGTGKKITLECSQTMGHDKMYWYQQDPGMELHLIHYSYGVNSTEKGDLSSESTVSRIRTEHFPLTLESARPSHTSQYLCASRRASVSSTDTQYFGPGTRLTVL.

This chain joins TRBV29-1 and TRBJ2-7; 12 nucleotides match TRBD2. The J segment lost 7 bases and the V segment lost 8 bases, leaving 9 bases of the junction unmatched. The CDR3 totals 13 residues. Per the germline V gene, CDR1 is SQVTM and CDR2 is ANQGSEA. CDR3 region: CSQRTSGNNEQYF. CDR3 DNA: TGCAGCCAACGGACTAGCGGGAACAATGAGCAGTACTTC.

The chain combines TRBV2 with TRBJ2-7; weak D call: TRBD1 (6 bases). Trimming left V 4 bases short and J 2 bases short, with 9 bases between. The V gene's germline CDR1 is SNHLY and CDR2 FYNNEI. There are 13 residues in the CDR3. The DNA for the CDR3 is TGTGCCAGCAGTGTTCCAGGGGCCTACGAGCAGTACTTC. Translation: CASSVPGAYEQYF.

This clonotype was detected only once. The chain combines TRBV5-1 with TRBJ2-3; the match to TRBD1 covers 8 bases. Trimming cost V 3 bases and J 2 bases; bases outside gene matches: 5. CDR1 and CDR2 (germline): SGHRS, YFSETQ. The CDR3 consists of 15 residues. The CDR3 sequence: CASSSGTGHTDTQYF. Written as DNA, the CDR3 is TGCGCCAGCAGCTCGGGGACAGGACACACAGATACGCAGTATTTT.

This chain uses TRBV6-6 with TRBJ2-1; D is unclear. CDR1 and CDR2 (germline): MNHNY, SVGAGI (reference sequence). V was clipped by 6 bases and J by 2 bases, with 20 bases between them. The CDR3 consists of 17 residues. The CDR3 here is CASSYPTDRLTYNEQFF. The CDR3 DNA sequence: TGTGCCAGCAGCTACCCTACGGACCGTTTGACCTACAATGAGCAGTTCTTC.

CDR3 bases: TGCAGCGTTGAAGTCGAGTACGGTGGCTACACCTTC. Translation gives CSVEVEYGGYTF. The rearrangement uses TRBV29-1 and TRBJ1-2; unclear D gene. Germline V gene lookup returns CDR1 SQVTM and CDR2 ANQGSEA. V gave up 1 base and J gave up 7 bases, with 10 bases separating them. The length of the CDR3 is 12 residues.